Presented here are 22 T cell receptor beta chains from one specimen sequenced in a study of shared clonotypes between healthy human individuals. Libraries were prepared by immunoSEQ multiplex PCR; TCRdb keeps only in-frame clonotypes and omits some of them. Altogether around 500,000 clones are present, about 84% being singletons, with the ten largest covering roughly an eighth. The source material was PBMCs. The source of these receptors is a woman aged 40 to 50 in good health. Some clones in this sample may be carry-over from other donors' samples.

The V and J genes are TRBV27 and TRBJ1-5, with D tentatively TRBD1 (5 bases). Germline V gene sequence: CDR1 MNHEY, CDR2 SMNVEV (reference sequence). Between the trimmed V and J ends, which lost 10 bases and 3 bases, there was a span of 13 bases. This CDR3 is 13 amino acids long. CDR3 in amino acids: CATSTAYNQPQHF. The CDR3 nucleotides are TGTGCCACCTCGACAGCTTACAATCAGCCCCAGCATTTT.

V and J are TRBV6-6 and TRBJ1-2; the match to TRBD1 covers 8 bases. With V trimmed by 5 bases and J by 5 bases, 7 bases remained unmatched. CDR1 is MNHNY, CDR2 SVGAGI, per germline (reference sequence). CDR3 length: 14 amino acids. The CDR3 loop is CASSRDRGWYGYTF. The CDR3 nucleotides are TGTGCCAGCAGTAGAGACAGGGGCTGGTATGGCTACACCTTC.

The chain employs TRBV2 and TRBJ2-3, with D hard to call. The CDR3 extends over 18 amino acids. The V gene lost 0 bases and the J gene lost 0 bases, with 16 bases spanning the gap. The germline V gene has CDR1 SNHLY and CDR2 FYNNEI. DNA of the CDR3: TGTGCCAGCAGTGAAGCGCTTCGTGGGTTCCTTAGCACAGATACGCAGTATTTT. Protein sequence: CASSEALRGFLSTDTQYF.

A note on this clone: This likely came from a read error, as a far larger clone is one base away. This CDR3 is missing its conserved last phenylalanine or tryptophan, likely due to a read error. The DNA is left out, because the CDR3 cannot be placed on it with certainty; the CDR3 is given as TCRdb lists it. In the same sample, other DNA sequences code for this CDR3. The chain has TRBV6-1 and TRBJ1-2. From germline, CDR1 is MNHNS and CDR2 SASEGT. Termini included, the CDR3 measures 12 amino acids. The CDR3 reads CASSEAQRVFLL.

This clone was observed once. CDR3 in DNA: TGTGCCTGGAGGACCTTCGGGACAGCGGACTACGAGCAGTACTTC. Its translation is CAWRTFGTADYEQYF. The V and J genes are TRBV30 and TRBJ2-7; 7 positions match TRBD1. This CDR3 is built from 15 residues. Germline assignment: CDR1 GTSNPN and CDR2 SVGIG (reference sequence). The J segment lost 3 bases and the V segment lost 3 bases, leaving 11 bases of the junction unmatched. Using reference TRBV30 and TRBJ2-7 for the parts outside the CDR3, the full variable domain is SQTIHQWPATLVQPVGSPLSLECTVEGTSNPNLYWYRQAAGRGLQLLFYSVGIGQISSEVPQNLSASRPQDRQFILSSKKLLLSDSGFYLCAWRTFGTADYEQYFGPGTRLTVT.

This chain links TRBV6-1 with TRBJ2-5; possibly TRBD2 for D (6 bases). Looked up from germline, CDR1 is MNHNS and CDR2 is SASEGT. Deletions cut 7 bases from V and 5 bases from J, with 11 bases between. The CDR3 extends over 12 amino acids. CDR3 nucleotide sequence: TGTGCCAGCATCCCCCGGGGGGAGACCCAGTACTTC. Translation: CASIPRGETQYF.

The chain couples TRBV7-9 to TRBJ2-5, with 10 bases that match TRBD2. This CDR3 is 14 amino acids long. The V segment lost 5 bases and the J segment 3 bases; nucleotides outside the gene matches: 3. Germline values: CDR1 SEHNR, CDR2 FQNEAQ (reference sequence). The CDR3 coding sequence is TGTGCCAGCAGCACCGGACTAGCGGAAGAGACCCAGTACTTC. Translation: CASSTGLAEETQYF.

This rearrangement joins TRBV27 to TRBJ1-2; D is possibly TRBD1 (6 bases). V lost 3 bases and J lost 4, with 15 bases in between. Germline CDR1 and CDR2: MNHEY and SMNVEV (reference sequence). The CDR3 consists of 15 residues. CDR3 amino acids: CASSFLGQGSYGYTF. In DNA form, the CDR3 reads TGTGCCAGCAGTTTCCTCGGGCAGGGGTCCTATGGCTACACCTTC.

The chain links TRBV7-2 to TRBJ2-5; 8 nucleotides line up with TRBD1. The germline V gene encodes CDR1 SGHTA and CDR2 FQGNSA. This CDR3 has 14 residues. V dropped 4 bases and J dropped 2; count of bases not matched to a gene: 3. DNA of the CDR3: TGTGCCAGCAGCTCACGGACAGGGCAAGAGACCCAGTACTTC. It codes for CASSSRTGQETQYF.

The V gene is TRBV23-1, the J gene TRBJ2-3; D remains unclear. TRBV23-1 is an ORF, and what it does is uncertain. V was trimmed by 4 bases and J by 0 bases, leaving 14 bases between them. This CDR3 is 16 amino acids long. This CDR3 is CASSLVTHTSTDTQYF. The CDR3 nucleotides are TGCGCCAGCAGTCTGGTAACCCATACTAGCACAGATACGCAGTATTTT.

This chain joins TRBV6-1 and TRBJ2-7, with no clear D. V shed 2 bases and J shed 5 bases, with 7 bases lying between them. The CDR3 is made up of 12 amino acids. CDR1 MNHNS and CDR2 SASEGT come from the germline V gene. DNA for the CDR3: TGTGCCAGCAGTGAACAGTTCGACGAGCAGTACTTC. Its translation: CASSEQFDEQYF.

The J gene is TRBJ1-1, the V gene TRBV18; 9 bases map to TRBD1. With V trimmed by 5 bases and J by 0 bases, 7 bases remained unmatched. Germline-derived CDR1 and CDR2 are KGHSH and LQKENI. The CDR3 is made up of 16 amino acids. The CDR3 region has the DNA TGTGCCAGCTCATCAGGGACAGGGCGGGTGAACACTGAAGCTTTCTTT. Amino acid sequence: CASSSGTGRVNTEAFF.

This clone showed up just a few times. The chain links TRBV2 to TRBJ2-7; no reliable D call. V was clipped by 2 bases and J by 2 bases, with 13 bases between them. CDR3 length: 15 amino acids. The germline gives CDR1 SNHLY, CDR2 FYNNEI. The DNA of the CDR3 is TGTGCCAGCAGTGAATACCCCGGCAGCCCCTACGAGCAGTACTTC. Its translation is CASSEYPGSPYEQYF.

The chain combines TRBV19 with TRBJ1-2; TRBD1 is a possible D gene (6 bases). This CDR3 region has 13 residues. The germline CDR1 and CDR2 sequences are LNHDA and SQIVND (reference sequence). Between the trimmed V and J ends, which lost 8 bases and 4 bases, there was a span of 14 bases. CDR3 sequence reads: CASGGSRIYGYTF. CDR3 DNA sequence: TGTGCCAGTGGGGGCAGCCGCATCTATGGCTACACCTTC.

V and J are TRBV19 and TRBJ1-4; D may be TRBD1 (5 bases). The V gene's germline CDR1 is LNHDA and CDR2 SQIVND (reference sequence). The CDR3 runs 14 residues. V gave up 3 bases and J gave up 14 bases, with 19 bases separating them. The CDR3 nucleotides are TGTGCCAGTAGTATGCGAGGGAACCAGGGTGGGCTGTTTTTT. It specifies CASSMRGNQGGLFF.

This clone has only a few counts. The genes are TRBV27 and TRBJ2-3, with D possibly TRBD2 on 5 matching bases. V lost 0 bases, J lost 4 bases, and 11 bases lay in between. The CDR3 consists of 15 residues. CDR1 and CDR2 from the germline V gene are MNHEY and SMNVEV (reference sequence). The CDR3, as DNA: TGTGCCAGCAGTTTATCTTCTGGCGGGCCAGATACGCAGTATTTT. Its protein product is CASSLSSGGPDTQYF.

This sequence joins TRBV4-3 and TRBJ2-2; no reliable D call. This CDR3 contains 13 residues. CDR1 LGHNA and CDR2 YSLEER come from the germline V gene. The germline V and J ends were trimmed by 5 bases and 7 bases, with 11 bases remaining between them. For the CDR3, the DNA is TGCGCCAGCAGCTCCAGACTGGGCGGGGAGCTGTTTTTT. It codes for CASSSRLGGELFF.

The CDR3 sequence: CASSFSGRNTGELFF. CDR3 nucleotides: TGCGCCAGCAGCTTTAGCGGGAGGAACACCGGGGAGCTGTTTTTT. The genes are TRBV5-1 and TRBJ2-2; 9 bases are a match to TRBD2. Germline V gives CDR1 SGHRS, CDR2 YFSETQ. This CDR3 contains 15 residues. The V segment lost 2 bases and the J segment 1 base; nucleotides outside the gene matches: 0.

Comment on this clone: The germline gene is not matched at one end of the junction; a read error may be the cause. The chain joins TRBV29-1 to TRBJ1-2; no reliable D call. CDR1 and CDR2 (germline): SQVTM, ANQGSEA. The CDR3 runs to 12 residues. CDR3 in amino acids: CSPEMIPYGYTF. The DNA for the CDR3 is TGCAGCCCCGAAATGATCCCCTATGGCTACACATTC.

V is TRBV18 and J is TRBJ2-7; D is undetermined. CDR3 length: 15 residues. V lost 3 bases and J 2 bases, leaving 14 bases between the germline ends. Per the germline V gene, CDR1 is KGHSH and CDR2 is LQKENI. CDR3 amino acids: CASSPRIDTTYEQYF. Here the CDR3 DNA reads TGTGCCAGCTCACCCCGAATAGATACCACCTACGAGCAGTACTTC.

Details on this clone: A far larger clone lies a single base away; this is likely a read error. The DNA of the CDR3 is TGCAGAGTAGCCTCAGGGTTTCTCGGGCTTAGGGAGCAGTACTTC. It yields the protein CRVASGFLGLREQYF. This chain links TRBV29-1 with TRBJ2-5, with D tentatively TRBD1 or TRBD2 (5 bases each). The CDR3 consists of 15 residues. Germline V gives CDR1 SQVTM, CDR2 ANQGSEA.

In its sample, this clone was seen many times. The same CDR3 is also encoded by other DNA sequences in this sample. Written as DNA, the CDR3 is TGTGCCAGCAGCCAAACCCAGGGGAGCTCCTACGAGCAGTACTTC. Encoded protein: CASSQTQGSSYEQYF. This chain links TRBV4-2 with TRBJ2-7, with D possibly being TRBD1 (6 bases). The germline CDR1 and CDR2 sequences are LGHNA and YNFKEQ. The length of the CDR3 is 15 residues. V lost 2 bases to trimming and J lost 0 bases, with 11 bases between them.